This TCR beta chain was sequenced in a study of T-cell reconstitution after alpha-beta-depleted transplantation in children. The authors prepared the TCRbeta library with unique molecular identifiers. TCRdb redid the calling of the PCR reads with MiXCR, one entry per CDR3 protein. Altogether 490,000 or so distinct CDR3 sequences are present, roughly an eighth being singletons, with the ten largest covering about 5%. J lost 7 bases, V lost 7 bases, and 14 bases had no gene match. CDR3 length: 16 amino acids. The material sequenced was PBMCs from the stem cell graft donor, taken from the stem cell graft. The chain recombines TRBV12-3 or TRBV12-4 with TRBJ2-1; 9 nucleotides line up with TRBD2. The receptor was isolated from a human donor who donated a stem cell graft to a child with combined immunodeficiency. The CDR3 nucleotides read TGTGCCAGCACCGCGGGTTCGGGCGGGGGGGGGAATGAGCAGTTCTTC. Translating it yields CASTAGSGGGGNEQFF.